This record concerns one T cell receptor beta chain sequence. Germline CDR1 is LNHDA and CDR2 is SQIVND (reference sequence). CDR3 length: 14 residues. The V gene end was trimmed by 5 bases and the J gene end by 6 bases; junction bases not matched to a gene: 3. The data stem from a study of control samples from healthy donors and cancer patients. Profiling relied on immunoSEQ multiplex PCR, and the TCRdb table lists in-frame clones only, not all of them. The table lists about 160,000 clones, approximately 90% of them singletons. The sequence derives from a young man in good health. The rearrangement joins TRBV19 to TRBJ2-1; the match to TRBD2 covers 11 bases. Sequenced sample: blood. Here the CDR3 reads CASSLGTSGNEQFF. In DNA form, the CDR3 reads TGTGCCAGTAGTCTTGGGACTAGCGGCAATGAGCAGTTCTTC.